Sequencing of this T cell receptor (beta chain) was carried out in a study of blood T cell repertoires in COVID-19. Looking at the study overall: The cDNA or gDNA used as material had been derived from T cells, B-cell-depleted T cells, or PBMCs.

The CDR3 is 15 amino acids. Between the trimmed V and J ends, which lost 1 base and 3 bases, there was a span of 9 bases. The V gene's germline CDR1 is LGHNA and CDR2 YNFKEQ. Original data processing: Estimation of nucleated cell counts was performed using reference gene primer amplification. This table comes from immunoSEQ multiplex PCR, and its TCRdb copy is limited to in-frame clones, with some not included. That table furnishes V, J and clone size, whereas the DNA furnished D and trimming. The table lists 60,000 to 70,000 clones, around 76% of them singletons, with 50% in the top ten. Sequencing used peripheral blood. This sequence joins TRBV4-2 and TRBJ2-2; a possible D gene is TRBD1 (5 bases). This sequence was found in an elderly woman with acute or convalescent COVID-19. Here the CDR3 reads CASSQAQADTGELFF. The DNA of the CDR3 is TGTGCCAGCAGCCAAGCACAGGCGGACACCGGGGAGCTGTTTTTT.